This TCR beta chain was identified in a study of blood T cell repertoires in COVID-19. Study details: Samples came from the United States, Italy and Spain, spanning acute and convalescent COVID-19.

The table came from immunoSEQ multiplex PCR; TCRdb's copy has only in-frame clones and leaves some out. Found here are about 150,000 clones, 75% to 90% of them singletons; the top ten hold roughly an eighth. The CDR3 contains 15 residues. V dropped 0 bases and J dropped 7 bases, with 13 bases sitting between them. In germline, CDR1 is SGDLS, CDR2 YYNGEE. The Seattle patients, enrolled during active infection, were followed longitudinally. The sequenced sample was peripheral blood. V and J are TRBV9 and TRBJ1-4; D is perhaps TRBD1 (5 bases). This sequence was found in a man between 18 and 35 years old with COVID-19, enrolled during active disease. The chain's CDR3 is CASSVATGSGEKLFF. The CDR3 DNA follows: TGTGCCAGCAGCGTAGCCACAGGTAGCGGTGAAAAACTGTTTTTT.